What follows describes a single T cell receptor beta chain. One base away lies a much larger clone, so this may be a sequencing read error. MiXCR, applied by TCRdb to the reads, yields one record per CDR3 protein. This sample has 150,000 to 200,000 distinct CDR3 sequences, with approximately 19% found just once. This CDR3 region has 14 residues. Germline V gene lookup returns CDR1 MNHNS and CDR2 SASEGT. The data originate from a study of T cell repertoires in cytomegalovirus infection. Study-level information: Public TCR beta signatures were indicative of both CMV infection and a matching HLA type.

The source of this sequence is a human donor in good health (CMV status not recorded). Some clones in this sample may be carry-over from other donors' samples. The chain is built from TRBV6-1 and TRBJ1-2; possibly TRBD1 for D (6 bases). Sequenced material: PBMCs. CDR3 amino acids: CACSGQPPNYGYTF. The CDR3 bases are TGTGCCTGCAGTGGACAGCCCCCCAACTATGGCTACACCTTC.